Reported below is one T cell receptor (beta chain). Its antigen is still unknown. The source of the sample is a study of T cell responses to AZD1222 COVID-19 vaccine. This CDR3 is built from 12 residues. CDR1 and CDR2 (germline): SGHTA, FQGNSA. Between the trimmed V and J ends, which lost 4 bases and 4 bases, there was a span of 7 bases. Study-wide points: Only 5 or 6 individuals given AZD1222 were seropositive at baseline. Most donors were white British and more were female, and clonal diversity was possibly underestimated.

The method was immunoSEQ multiplex PCR; TCRdb's version includes in-frame clones alone and lacks a portion of them. The sample includes about 120,000 clones, about 91% of them seen just once. This clonotype was sampled from an adult in good health. Sequenced here: peripheral blood, sampled on day 0 of AZD1222 vaccination. The chain recombines TRBV7-2 with TRBJ1-1; possibly TRBD1 for D (5 bases). CDR3 region: CASSYGGTEAFF. DNA of the CDR3: TGTGCCAGCAGCTATGGGGGCACTGAAGCTTTCTTT.